This TCR beta chain was sequenced in a study of blood T cell repertoires in COVID-19. The overall study: Material from acute and convalescent COVID-19 was sourced from the United States, Italy and Spain. The cDNA or gDNA used as material had been derived from T cells, B-cell-depleted T cells, or PBMCs.

V lost 2 bases and J 1 base, leaving 9 bases between the germline ends. Germline V lookup: CDR1 KGHDR, CDR2 SFDVKD. This CDR3 region has 15 residues. Per the study methods: Amplification of reference gene primers was used by the study to estimate nucleated cell counts. The repertoire was sequenced with immunoSEQ multiplex PCR; TCRdb's copy has only in-frame clones and lacks some. That table is the source of V, J and clone size, and D and trimming were worked out from the DNA. Here the sample spans roughly 150,000 clones, roughly 88% being singletons. The V and J genes are TRBV24-1 and TRBJ2-3, with D possibly being TRBD2 (6 bases). The clonotype comes from an elderly woman with active or convalescent COVID-19. The sample taken for sequencing was peripheral blood. CDR3 loop: CATSDSRRGTDTQYF. Written as DNA, the CDR3 is TGTGCCACCAGTGATTCAAGGAGGGGCACAGATACGCAGTATTTT.